The clone carrying this T cell receptor (beta chain) was seen a few times. Its antigen is undetermined. Losses at the gene ends were 3 bases for V and 3 bases for J; bases not matched to a gene: 7. The CDR3 contains 15 residues. CDR1 is SGHAT, CDR2 FQNNGV, per germline. The data belong to a study of early T cells in non-severe SARS-CoV-2 infection. Study information: RNA in bulk from unsorted whole blood was sequenced, and chains were unpaired. The study, taken as a whole, reports: The matching step, a VDJdb search, favored anti-spike CD8 responses and missed private and CD4 specificities.

Unique molecular identifiers (one per individual cDNA molecule) were attached. MiXCR was run by TCRdb on the 5' RACE reads, yielding one entry per CDR3 protein. The table records approximately 120,000 distinct CDR3 sequences, 15% of them present only once. V usage is TRBV11-2 and J usage is TRBJ2-7, with 8 positions matching TRBD1. Sample: whole blood. The clonotype was recovered from an adult who was a healthcare worker with PCR-confirmed SARS-CoV-2 infection or an uninfected control (not recorded which). The CDR3 sequence is CASSFVRGRSYEQYF. For the CDR3, the DNA is TGTGCCAGCAGCTTCGTCAGGGGGCGCAGCTACGAGCAGTACTTC.